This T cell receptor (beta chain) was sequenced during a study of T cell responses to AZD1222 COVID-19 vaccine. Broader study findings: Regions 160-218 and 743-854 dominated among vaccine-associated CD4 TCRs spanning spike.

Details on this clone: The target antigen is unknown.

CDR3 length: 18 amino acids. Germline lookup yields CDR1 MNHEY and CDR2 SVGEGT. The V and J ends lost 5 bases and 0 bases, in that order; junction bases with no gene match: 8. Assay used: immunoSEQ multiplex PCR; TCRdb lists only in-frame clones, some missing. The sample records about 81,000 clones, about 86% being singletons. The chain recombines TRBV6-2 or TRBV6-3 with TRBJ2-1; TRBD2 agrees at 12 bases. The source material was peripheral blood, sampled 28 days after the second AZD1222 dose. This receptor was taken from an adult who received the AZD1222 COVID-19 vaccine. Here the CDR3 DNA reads TGTGCCAGCAGTCCAACTAGCGGGAGGATGAGCTCCTACAATGAGCAGTTCTTC. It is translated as CASSPTSGRMSSYNEQFF.